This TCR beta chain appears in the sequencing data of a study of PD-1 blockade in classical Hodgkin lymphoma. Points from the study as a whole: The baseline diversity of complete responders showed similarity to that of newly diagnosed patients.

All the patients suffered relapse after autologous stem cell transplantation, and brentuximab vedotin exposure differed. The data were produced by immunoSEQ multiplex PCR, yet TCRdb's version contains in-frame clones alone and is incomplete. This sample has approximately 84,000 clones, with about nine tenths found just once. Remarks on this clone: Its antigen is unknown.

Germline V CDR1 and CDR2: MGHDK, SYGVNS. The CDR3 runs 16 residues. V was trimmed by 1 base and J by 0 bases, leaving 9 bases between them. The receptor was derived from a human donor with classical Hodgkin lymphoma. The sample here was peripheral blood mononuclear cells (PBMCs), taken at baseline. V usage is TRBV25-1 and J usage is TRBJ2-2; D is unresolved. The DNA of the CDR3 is TGTGCCAGCAGTGAATCCAACTTCGCGAACACCGGGGAGCTGTTTTTT. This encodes CASSESNFANTGELFF.